This record looks at one TCR beta chain sequence and its context. TCRdb called the 5' RACE reads again in MiXCR, with one record for every CDR3 protein. The sample consists of under 200,000 distinct CDR3 sequences, around 10% of them appearing once. There are 13 residues in the CDR3. Germline-derived CDR1 and CDR2 are DFQATT and SNEGSKA (reference sequence). The V end lost 3 bases, the J end lost 4 bases, and 10 bases lay between the germline ends. This sample was taken from a study of T-cell memory formation after mild COVID-19. The gene calls are TRBV20-1 and TRBJ1-5, with D hard to call. Sequencing was done on a sample of PBMCs or a T cell subset sorted from them (not recorded which). The TCR was taken from a man between 18 and 29 years old who had mild COVID-19 (a few samples of this study predate the infection). Cell type and time point are not known. For the CDR3, the DNA is TGCAGTGCTAGGGCGACCCCGAATCAGCCCCAGCATTTT. Residues: CSARATPNQPQHF.